These 30 T cell receptor beta chains originate from one sample sequenced in a study of blood T cell repertoires in COVID-19. The protocol was immunoSEQ multiplex PCR, while the TCRdb copy is restricted to in-frame clones and leaves out a portion. The sample has around 130,000 clones, around 83% seen once; the top ten hold almost 9%. The specimen was peripheral blood. The source of these receptors is a man under 40 with COVID-19, enrolled during active disease.

The gene calls are TRBV18 and TRBJ2-7; 10 bases are a match to TRBD1. Germline-derived CDR1 and CDR2 are KGHSH and LQKENI. The CDR3 contains 14 residues. V was pared by 5 bases and J by 2 bases, with 3 bases of the junction left unmatched. CDR3 bases: TGTGCCAGCTCATCCGGGACAGGGGCCTACGAGCAGTACTTC. Its protein product is CASSSGTGAYEQYF. Looking up the rest from reference TRBV18 and TRBJ2-7 gives the full variable domain: NAGVMQNPRHLVRRRGQEARLRCSPMKGHSHVYWYRQLPEEGLKFMVYLQKENIIDESGMPKERFSAEFPKEGPSILRIQQVVRGDSAAYFCASSSGTGAYEQYFGPGTRLTVT.

This rearrangement joins TRBV19 to TRBJ2-3, with D possibly matching TRBD2 (5 bases). The germline V and J ends were trimmed by 2 bases and 6 bases, with 18 bases remaining between them. The germline V gene has CDR1 LNHDA and CDR2 SQIVND (reference sequence). The CDR3 is 16 amino acids. The CDR3 loop reads CASSINAGDAWDTQYF. The CDR3 DNA reads TGTGCCAGTAGTATAAATGCGGGCGACGCATGGGATACGCAGTATTTT.

DNA of the CDR3: TGTGCCAGCAGCAAAAGGACAGGGGGTAACTCTGGAAACACCATATATTTT. This translates into CASSKRTGGNSGNTIYF. This chain uses TRBV7-9 with TRBJ1-3; 10 bases are shared with TRBD1. CDR1 is SEHNR and CDR2 is FQNEAQ in the germline V gene (reference sequence). This CDR3 is 17 amino acids long. With V trimmed by 5 bases and J by 0 bases, 7 bases remained unmatched.

The chain uses TRBV5-1 and TRBJ2-7, with D perhaps matching TRBD2 (5 bases). The CDR3 sequence is 12 residues long. With 4 bases removed from V and 7 bases from J, the gap between germline ends came to 12 bases. Germline V lookup: CDR1 SGHRS, CDR2 YFSETQ. CDR3 region: CASSQDSREQYF. The CDR3 bases are TGCGCCAGCAGCCAGGACTCGAGGGAGCAGTACTTC.

This clone was found once. V usage is TRBV5-1 and J usage is TRBJ2-7, with 8 positions matching TRBD2. The trim removed 4 bases at V and 6 bases at J, leaving 9 bases unmatched. The CDR3 loop spans 14 amino acids. Germline V gives CDR1 SGHRS, CDR2 YFSETQ. The CDR3 region is CASSQLAASGEQYF. The CDR3 DNA follows: TGCGCCAGCAGCCAACTAGCGGCCTCTGGCGAGCAGTACTTC.

This chain links TRBV10-3 with TRBJ2-7; the D gene is possibly TRBD2 (5 bases). Germline CDR1 is ENHRY and CDR2 is SYGVKD. This CDR3 comprises 15 residues. Trimming removed 2 bases at V and 0 bases at J, with 11 bases between. CDR3 DNA sequence: TGTGCCATCAGTGAGAGCGGAGCTAGCTCCTACGAGCAGTACTTC. It yields the protein CAISESGASSYEQYF.

The V call is TRBV7-2, the J call TRBJ1-2; D remains ambiguous. The CDR3 spans 16 residues. Germline V CDR1 and CDR2: SGHTA, FQGNSA. Trimming pared 2 bases from V and 4 bases from J, leaving 17 bases between. CDR3: CASSLSWATGIYGYTF. Written as DNA, the CDR3 is TGTGCCAGCAGCTTATCTTGGGCTACTGGTATCTATGGCTACACCTTC.

This clone was seen a few times. The CDR3: CASSPPGDRTEAFF. CDR3 nucleotide sequence: TGTGCCAGCTCACCCCCAGGGGATCGAACTGAAGCTTTCTTT. V gene TRBV18 combines with J gene TRBJ1-1, with D tentatively TRBD1 (6 bases). Trimming pared 3 bases from V and 5 bases from J, leaving 13 bases between. The germline V gene has CDR1 KGHSH and CDR2 LQKENI. The CDR3 is 14 amino acids.

The J gene is TRBJ2-7, the V gene TRBV25-1, with a possible D match to TRBD1 (6 bases). Germline loops: CDR1 MGHDK, CDR2 SYGVNS. Trimming removed 2 bases at V and 2 bases at J, with 10 bases between. The length of the CDR3 is 14 residues. The CDR3 loop is CASSERGQAYEQYF. The CDR3 nucleotides are TGTGCCAGCAGTGAACGGGGACAAGCCTACGAGCAGTACTTC.

The chain uses TRBV19 and TRBJ1-1, with 10 bases lining up with TRBD1. The CDR3 spans 15 residues. Germline V gene sequence: CDR1 LNHDA, CDR2 SQIVND (reference sequence). V shed 7 bases, J shed 3 bases, and the junction held 8 bases outside the gene matches. CDR3 residues: CASMGQGSGDTEAFF. The CDR3 DNA reads as TGTGCCAGTATGGGACAGGGGTCTGGGGACACTGAAGCTTTCTTT.

In the case of this clone: Other DNA sequences in the same sample also yield this CDR3. V and J are TRBV14 and TRBJ1-1; perhaps TRBD1 as D (5 bases). CDR1 is SGHDN, CDR2 FVKESK, per germline. Trimming shortened V by 4 bases and J by 1 base, and 10 bases separated the two germline ends. This CDR3 comprises 14 residues. The CDR3: CASSLQGANTEAFF. The CDR3 DNA follows: TGTGCCAGCAGCCTTCAGGGTGCGAACACTGAAGCTTTCTTT.

The chain has TRBV21-1 and TRBJ2-7; TRBD1, the table's D call, lacks a check against the DNA. TRBV21-1 is classified as a pseudogene. CDR3 length: 13 residues. The CDR3 sequence: CASSKLRYVEQYF. Written as DNA, the CDR3 is TGTGCCAGCAGCAAACTCAGATATGTCGAGCAGTACTTC.

The chain carries TRBV20-1 and TRBJ2-5, with a possible D match to TRBD2 (6 bases). Germline CDR1 DFQATT, CDR2 SNEGSKA (reference sequence). Trimming left V 3 bases short and J 5 bases short, with 16 bases between. The CDR3 runs to 14 residues. CDR3 nucleotide sequence: TGCAGTGCTAGTCCGGGAGAGAGCCCGGAGACCCAGTACTTC. Amino acid sequence: CSASPGESPETQYF.

This clone has a single count. V usage is TRBV19 and J usage is TRBJ1-6, with 7 bases identical to TRBD1. The length of the CDR3 is 14 residues. Germline V gene lookup returns CDR1 LNHDA and CDR2 SQIVND (reference sequence). V lost 8 bases to trimming and J lost 5 bases; unmatched junction nucleotides: 6. The CDR3 here is CASRTGTDNSPLHF. CDR3 in DNA: TGTGCCAGTCGAACCGGGACAGATAATTCACCCCTCCACTTT.

To note about this clone: One end of the junction fails to match germline, which may point to a read error. The chain has TRBV7-7 and TRBJ2-1, with 10 bases matching TRBD2. Germline V gene lookup returns CDR1 SSHAT and CDR2 FNYEAQ (reference sequence). This CDR3 comprises 16 residues. CDR3 nucleotides: TGTGCTAGCAGTCCTAGCGGGAGCCGCTCCTACAATGAGCAGTTCTTC. It specifies CASSPSGSRSYNEQFF.

The chain recombines TRBV9 with TRBJ1-1; D is unresolved. This CDR3 spans 14 amino acids. Germline V gene data show CDR1 as SGDLS and CDR2 as YYNGEE. Trimming removed 0 bases at V and 12 bases at J, with 18 bases between. CDR3 in DNA: TGTGCCAGCAGCGTAGAGAGAGGCGCCCCCAACCCTTTCTTT. Encoded protein: CASSVERGAPNPFF.

The chain recombines TRBV7-9 with TRBJ2-7; unclear D gene. V lost 5 bases to trimming and J lost 0 bases, with 11 bases between them. CDR1 and CDR2 (germline): SEHNR, FQNEAQ (reference sequence). CDR3 length: 14 residues. CDR3 amino acids: CASSLDTLSYEQYF. The CDR3 DNA follows: TGTGCCAGCAGCCTAGACACCCTCTCCTACGAGCAGTACTTC. The full variable domain, rest sourced from reference TRBV7-9 and TRBJ2-7, is DTGVSQNPRHKITKRGQNVTFRCDPISEHNRLYWYRQTLGQGPEFLTYFQNEAQLEKSRLLSDRFSAERPKGSFSTLEIQRTEQGDSAMYLCASSLDTLSYEQYFGPGTRLTVT.

This clone was recorded only once. The rearrangement joins TRBV9 to TRBJ1-3; 9 bases fit TRBD1. J gave up 6 bases and V 4 bases, and 11 bases lay outside the gene matches. The CDR3 has 16 residues. The germline gives CDR1 SGDLS, CDR2 YYNGEE. CDR3 DNA sequence: TGTGCCAGCAGCTTCTCCCCCGGGACAGGGCCAAACACCATATATTTT. Its translation: CASSFSPGTGPNTIYF.

This clone has just a few counts. This rearrangement joins TRBV27 to TRBJ2-1; 8 bases line up with TRBD1. The trim removed 3 bases at V and 5 bases at J, leaving 15 bases unmatched. Looked up from germline, CDR1 is MNHEY and CDR2 is SMNVEV (reference sequence). This CDR3 region has 18 residues. Written as DNA, the CDR3 is TGTGCCAGCAGTTTCCATAAGTACGAGACAGGGGTCAACAATGAGCAGTTCTTC. Translating gives CASSFHKYETGVNNEQFF.

The J gene is TRBJ2-7, the V gene TRBV6-5; tentatively, D is TRBD2 (5 bases). Trimming removed 0 bases from V and 4 bases from J, with 16 bases in between. Germline loops: CDR1 MNHEY, CDR2 SVGAGI. The CDR3 has 16 amino acids. CDR3 loop: CASSYSSRGGAYEQYF. In DNA, the CDR3 is TGTGCCAGCAGTTACTCGTCGAGAGGAGGCGCGTACGAGCAGTACTTC.

This chain uses TRBV28 with TRBJ2-2; D is unresolved. The CDR3 has 13 residues. Germline loops: CDR1 MDHEN, CDR2 SYDVKM. The V and J ends lost 10 bases and 2 bases respectively, with 11 bases between them. CDR3 nucleotides: TGTGCCATCGGAGAGGTCAACACCGGGGAGCTGTTTTTT. Translation gives CAIGEVNTGELFF.

The genes are TRBV9 and TRBJ2-1; a possible D gene is TRBD2 (5 bases). V was clipped by 4 bases and J by 9 bases, with 17 bases between them. This CDR3 region has 14 residues. CDR1 and CDR2 (germline): SGDLS, YYNGEE. As DNA, the CDR3 is TGTGCCAGCAGCCCGACGGACGGGGTGTTTGAGCAGTTCTTC. This sequence encodes CASSPTDGVFEQFF.

J is TRBJ2-7 and V is TRBV5-6; no reliable D call. CDR1 and CDR2 (germline): SGHDT, YYEEEE. This CDR3 contains 14 residues. V lost 4 bases, J lost 0 bases, and 11 bases lay in between. DNA for the CDR3: TGTGCCAGCAGCCGTCCTAGGAGCTCCTACGAGCAGTACTTC. This sequence encodes CASSRPRSSYEQYF.

This clone was observed a handful of times. V and J are TRBV4-1 and TRBJ1-3; 10 bases agree with TRBD1. V lost 5 bases, J lost 1 base, and 2 bases stayed unmatched. In germline, CDR1 is MGHRA, CDR2 YSYEKL. The CDR3 is made up of 15 amino acids. CDR3 sequence (DNA): TGCGCCAGCAGCTGGGACAGGGGTTCTGGAAACACCATATATTTT. This encodes CASSWDRGSGNTIYF.

This chain links TRBV7-3 with TRBJ2-7; D is perhaps TRBD1 (6 bases). Germline V gene sequence: CDR1 SGHTA, CDR2 FQGTGA. V lost 6 bases and J 1 base, leaving 19 bases between the germline ends. There are 16 residues in the CDR3. For the CDR3, the DNA is TGTGCCAGCAGGACCAACAATAAACAGGGATCCTACGAGCAGTACTTC. Translating gives CASRTNNKQGSYEQYF.

This clone has just one count. This chain uses TRBV19 with TRBJ2-7; 7 bases agree with TRBD1. This CDR3 has 14 amino acids. Trimming at V came to 1 base and at J to 3 bases, leaving 3 bases not matched to a gene. The germline CDR1 and CDR2 sequences are LNHDA and SQIVND (reference sequence). CDR3 nucleotide sequence: TGTGCCAGTAGTATAGCGACAGGGAACTACGAGCAGTACTTC. As protein: CASSIATGNYEQYF.

CDR3 in amino acids: CASRTSLNGGTEAFF. The CDR3 nucleotides are TGTGCCAGCAGGACTTCTCTTAATGGAGGCACTGAAGCTTTCTTT. The genes are TRBV27 and TRBJ1-1, with D uncertain. Germline-derived CDR1 and CDR2 are MNHEY and SMNVEV (reference sequence). V was shortened by 6 bases and J by 4 bases, with 18 bases between the two germline ends. This CDR3 comprises 15 residues.

The gene calls are TRBV5-1 and TRBJ2-3; possible D gene TRBD2, 6 bases. Trimming took 4 bases from V and 2 from J, leaving 11 bases between them. This CDR3 has 14 residues. CDR1 and CDR2 (germline): SGHRS, YFSETQ. CDR3 bases: TGCGCCAGCAGCAATAGCGGATTCACAGATACGCAGTATTTT. As protein: CASSNSGFTDTQYF.

This chain joins TRBV7-2 and TRBJ1-3, with D perhaps matching TRBD1 (5 bases). CDR1 and CDR2 from the germline V gene are SGHTA and FQGNSA. CDR3 length: 14 amino acids. V lost 5 bases and J lost 1, with 9 bases in between. CDR3 protein: CASSHPGSGNTIYF. In DNA form, the CDR3 reads TGTGCCAGCAGCCATCCAGGGTCTGGAAACACCATATATTTT.

The V call is TRBV5-6, the J call TRBJ1-6; the match to TRBD1 covers 8 bases. Unmatched junction bases numbered 8, after V lost 3 bases and J lost 9 bases. In germline, CDR1 is SGHDT, CDR2 YYEEEE. The length of the CDR3 is 15 residues. The CDR3 reads CASSWDQGAGSPLHF. The CDR3 DNA reads as TGTGCCAGCAGCTGGGACCAGGGGGCAGGTTCACCCCTCCACTTT.